This T cell receptor (beta chain) was sequenced during a study of cytomegalovirus exposure and HLA in healthy donors. Germline V CDR1 and CDR2: MNHNY, SVGAGI (reference sequence). V was trimmed by 3 bases and J by 4 bases, leaving 13 bases between them. The CDR3 consists of 14 residues. The donors, nominally healthy at sampling, likely had unrecorded immune exposures. This clone was picked up one time. Amplification used 60 Vbeta primers and 13 Jbeta primers. Using immunoSEQ multiplex PCR, the repertoire was profiled, and TCRdb retains in-frame clones only, with some absent. The sample includes some 180,000 clones, over 75% seen only once; the top ten take approximately 2.2%.

The material sequenced was PBMCs. The receptor was derived from a male donor in good health and CMV-seronegative. The chain couples TRBV6-6 to TRBJ2-7; D is uncertain. The CDR3, as DNA: TGTGCCAGCAGTTATGGCCTGGCCCAATACGAGCAGTACTTC. This encodes CASSYGLAQYEQYF.